This T cell receptor beta chain was sequenced for a study of Graves' ophthalmopathy and Graves' hyperthyroidism. The sample holds many counts of this clonotype. CDR3 length equals 14 residues. The germline V gene encodes CDR1 MDHEN and CDR2 SYDVKM. V was pared by 6 bases and J by 2 bases, with 13 bases between. RNA transcripts provided the template for amplifying TCR beta CDR3 regions. The first round was an RT-PCR with HTBI primers, and the second round was a multiplex PCR. TCRdb reanalysed the multiplex PCR reads using MiXCR and keeps one entry per CDR3 protein. Seen here are 500,000 to 700,000 distinct CDR3 sequences, 39% observed once, and the top ten hold 3.5% to 4.5%.

This sequence was found in an adult man with Graves' hyperthyroidism. The sample was peripheral blood or thyroid tissue (not recorded which). The V gene is TRBV28, the J gene TRBJ1-2; no definite D call. CDR3 amino acids: CASSIGPYNYGYTF. CDR3 bases: TGTGCCAGCAGCATCGGGCCTTACAACTATGGCTACACCTTC.